This note documents a single TCR beta chain sequence. Its target antigen remains unknown. Base qualities are missing; no much larger clone stands one base away. The data derive from a study of radiation and T cells in renal cell carcinoma (dated by TCRdb to between 2020 and 2021). Regarding the study in general: The samples were obtained from a clinical trial, where primary renal cell carcinomas were treated with 15 Gy stereotactic body radiation therapy and then removed by nephrectomy 4 weeks afterward. In total, approximately 55 samples, comprising some 25 tumors and some 27 peripheral blood samples, were subjected to TCR beta sequencing. In the 40 to 60 samples combined, around 3.9 million unique CDR3 nucleotide sequences were found, encoding roughly 2,500,000 unique CDR3 amino acid sequences.

Summary of the overall study and its limitations: Top tumor clonotypes rose in blood from baseline to 2 weeks post-radiation, then contracted by 4 weeks, suggesting transient expansion of tumor-resident clones. With a single-armed trial design, the study had no way to address how radiation dose or scheduling affects the TCR repertoire. Dynamics of the blood repertoire were not tracked past 4 weeks after treatment. Because pretreatment tumor biopsies were not available, the study could not determine whether clonotypes were already present within the tumor at baseline.

Relative to germline, V is 3 bases shorter and J is 3 bases shorter, with 17 bases between their ends. The germline V gene provides CDR1 MGHRA and CDR2 YSYEKL. Inclusive of the bounding cysteine and phenylalanine, the CDR3 is 16 residues long. The retained sequence is limited to the CDR3, 48 bases, with the frame set at the first base. What this sample's time point label stands for: blood 2 weeks post-SBRT. The treatment or condition tag for this specimen amounts to: 15 Gy SBRT to primary tumor, nephrectomy 4 weeks later. Serial peripheral blood from radiation-treated patients was sampled at baseline, 2 weeks and 4 weeks after SBRT to track tumor-enriched clonotypes. Every patient's renal cell carcinoma showed clear cell pathology. The QIAamp DNA Blood Mini Kit (Qiagen) was used to prepare genomic DNA for TCR sequencing. The analyses included just those samples that passed every quality control check.

Following the manufacturer's recommendations, the immunoSEQ kit was used to generate TCR beta libraries from genomic DNA. For library preparation, a first multiplex PCR was performed with proprietary primers, followed by a second PCR in which unique barcodes were added, and bead cleanups were performed after each round. A positive control reaction and a negative control reaction, both provided in the kit, were run with every batch of samples. The final libraries underwent checking on an Agilent 4200 TapeStation D1000 ScreenTape, volumetric pooling, and quantification by qPCR. An Illumina NextSeq500 fitted with a MidOutput 150-cycle cartridge performed the sequencing, running 156 Read1 cycles and 15 Index1 cycles with the kit's custom primers. The pooled library was loaded at roughly 0.92 pM with a roughly 20% PhiX control spike-in. As for the authors' bioinformatics: Vendor-processed data were analyzed in R, and a clonotype was defined as all T cells sharing the same CDR3 nucleotide sequence. In the clone abundance analyses, frequencies were normalized to the 10,000 most abundant clones in each sample. Before analysis, public T cell clones were removed, and these numbered fewer than five per sample on average. Tumor-enriched and baseline blood-enriched clonotypes were defined by at least a 32-fold difference in abundance between compartments. A beta-binomial differential abundance model was used to identify clonotypes that expanded or contracted between blood time points. Tumor-blood repertoire similarity was measured with the Baroni-Urbani and Buser coefficient, and group comparisons used two-tailed Wilcoxon tests in R. The table was pulled from immuneACCESS by TCRdb, which kept in-frame rearrangements only. Such tables lose some clones; where checked, under half of the loss comes from unresolved V genes, and the rest has no known cause. The V and J calls and clone size come from that table; D and trimming were worked out from the DNA. The sample table lists some 76,000 clones, 82% of them with a count of one. Around 5.5% of the sample rests with the top ten.

The V and J genes are TRBV4-1 and TRBJ1-2; the D gene is perhaps TRBD1, on 5 matching bases. The material was blood, obtained from a patient whose treatment included radiotherapy and nephrectomy. The TCR comes from a man aged 55 to 69 with renal cell carcinoma. This receptor carries the CDR3 CASSQYFPGRDYGYTF. The nucleotide sequence is given as TGCGCCAGCAGCCAGTACTTTCCAGGGAGGGACTATGGCTACACCTTC.